This TCR beta chain was sequenced in a study of Graves' ophthalmopathy and Graves' hyperthyroidism. As the template, RNA transcripts were used to amplify TCR beta CDR3 regions. HTBI-primed RT-PCR formed the first round, and a multiplex PCR formed the second. TCRdb processed the multiplex PCR reads anew with MiXCR; each CDR3 protein has one entry. The sample lists about 410,000 distinct CDR3 sequences, approximately 20% occurring once. For this clonotype: A much more abundant neighbour one base away suggests this may be a read error.

Germline assignment: CDR1 SGHTA and CDR2 FQGNSA. The CDR3 consists of 13 residues. Sample: peripheral blood. V is TRBV7-2 and J is TRBJ2-7, with 7 bases aligning to TRBD1. The receptor was isolated from a woman aged 18-35 years with Graves' ophthalmopathy. The CDR3 sequence: CAGSSTGNHEQYF. CDR3 coding DNA: TGTGCCGGCAGCTCGACAGGGAATCACGAGCAGTACTTC.